The rows below give T cell receptor beta chains drawn from one sample of a study of blood T cells in healthy people across ages. A single record per CDR3 protein comes from TCRdb applying MiXCR to the 5' RACE reads. The table includes 1.5 million to 2 million distinct CDR3 sequences, 28% detected once. Input material: blood. The receptors stem from a woman aged 25 to 39 in good health. The CDR3 runs from the conserved cysteine through the conserved F or W. D genes are given only for firm matches. Size values are once, few and many counts, or a class for expanded clones, and some rows have none.

>TRBJ1-5|TRBV24-1|-|few
CATSDGSRKPSYGEPQHF
TGTGCCACCAGTGATGGTTCAAGAAAGCCGAGCTACGGGGAGCCCCAGCATTTT
>TRBJ2-3|TRBV5-1|TRBD2|many
CASSFGTSGGDTQYF
TGCGCCAGCAGCTTCGGGACTAGCGGGGGAGATACGCAGTATTTT
>TRBJ1-4|TRBV7-9|TRBD1|-
CASNGQGDERLFF
TGTGCCAGCAATGGACAGGGGGATGAAAGACTGTTTTTT
>TRBJ1-3|TRBV5-1|-|-
CASSLSQNSGNTIYF
TGCGCCAGCAGCTTGAGTCAGAACTCTGGAAACACCATATATTTT
>TRBJ2-7|TRBV7-9|TRBD2|many
CASSPQGLARGEQYF
TGTGCCAGCAGCCCCCAGGGACTAGCCCGCGGCGAGCAGTACTTC
>TRBJ2-3|TRBV7-3|TRBD1|few
CASSSGGIRGADTQYF
TGTGCCAGCAGCTCAGGGGGTATCAGGGGCGCAGATACGCAGTATTTT
>TRBJ1-6|TRBV7-2|-|-
CASRPPGRDNSPLHF
TGTGCCAGCAGGCCTCCGGGACGGGATAATTCACCCCTCCACTTT
>TRBJ1-6|TRBV7-9|TRBD1|-
CASSSGQNNSPLHF
TGTGCCAGCAGCTCGGGACAGAATAATTCACCCCTCCACTTT
>TRBJ2-1|TRBV20-1|-|-
CSASSGDRVWEQFF
TGCAGTGCTAGTTCGGGCGATAGGGTTTGGGAGCAGTTCTTC
>TRBJ2-1|TRBV11-2|-|-
CASSLTGVTSDDQFF
TGTGCCAGCAGCTTAACCGGGGTCACGAGCGATGATCAGTTCTTC
>TRBJ1-5|TRBV15|TRBD1|few
CATSRDTGVQPQHF
TGTGCCACCAGCAGAGATACAGGGGTTCAGCCCCAGCATTTT
>TRBJ2-1|TRBV11-2|TRBD2|-
CASIGGRANEQFF
TGTGCCAGCATCGGGGGGAGGGCCAATGAGCAGTTCTTC
>TRBJ2-3|TRBV20-1|TRBD2|many
CSAKRATSGTDTQYF
TGCAGTGCAAAAAGAGCGACTAGCGGCACAGATACGCAGTATTTT
>TRBJ2-5|TRBV7-8|TRBD2|once
CASSYGLAGGLQETQYF
TGTGCCAGCAGTTACGGACTAGCGGGAGGCCTCCAAGAGACCCAGTACTTC
>TRBJ2-3|TRBV4-3|-|-
CASSQASSPTDTQYF
TGCGCCAGCAGCCAAGCTTCTAGCCCCACAGATACGCAGTATTTT
>TRBJ2-5|TRBV12-3/TRBV12-4|-|many
CASSFAGSKETQYF
TGTGCCAGCAGTTTCGCGGGATCCAAAGAGACCCAGTACTTC
>TRBJ1-2|TRBV15|-|few
CATSRDPRARNGYTF
TGTGCCACCAGCAGAGATCCCCGAGCCCGAAATGGCTACACCTTC
>TRBJ2-7|TRBV3-1|-|-
CASSPTIGEQYF
TGTGCCAGCAGCCCGACTATCGGTGAGCAGTACTTC
>TRBJ1-2|TRBV7-2|-|few
CASSLGGALAYGYTF
TGTGCCAGCAGCTTAGGCGGAGCTTTGGCCTATGGCTACACCTTC
>TRBJ2-1|TRBV29-1|TRBD2|few
CSTTLAGAHNEQFF
TGCAGCACAACCTTAGCGGGCGCCCACAATGAGCAGTTCTTC
>TRBJ2-3|TRBV20-1|TRBD2|-
CSAREPTSGTDTQYF
TGCAGTGCTAGAGAACCGACTAGCGGCACAGATACGCAGTATTTT
>TRBJ1-5|TRBV19|-|few
CASSPVMGSRNQPQHF
TGTGCCAGTAGTCCGGTAATGGGGTCCCGCAATCAGCCCCAGCATTTT
>TRBJ1-4|TRBV5-1|-|few
CASSSAATNEKLFF
TGTGCCAGCAGTTCGGCGGCAACTAATGAAAAACTGTTTTTT